The subject of this entry is one T cell receptor beta chain. Germline V lookup: CDR1 SQVTM, CDR2 ANQGSEA. This CDR3 is 13 amino acids long. After removal of 6 bases from V and 2 bases from J, the junction contained 5 bases not matched to a gene. Described treatment: oral pan-JAK inhibitor, 5-10 mg twice daily. cDNA serving as the sequencing template came from extracted, reverse transcribed RNA. Clones were sequenced by immunoSEQ multiplex PCR, and TCRdb holds only the in-frame ones, with some missing. This repertoire shows fewer than 250,000 clones, more than 55% found once; its top ten account for roughly 0.67%. This record comes from a study of CD8+ T cells in alopecia areata.

Source: CD4+ T cells sorted from blood, taken at week 4, from a patient treated with tofacitinib. The receptor was isolated from a human donor with alopecia areata. The chain couples TRBV29-1 to TRBJ2-7, with 9 bases fitting TRBD1. The CDR3 loop is CSVPGTGTYEQYF. Here the CDR3 DNA reads TGCAGCGTGCCCGGGACAGGGACCTACGAGCAGTACTTC.